This T cell receptor (beta chain) was obtained from a study of human T cells and chemical hapten exposure. Study conclusions and caveats: Compared to controls, expanded TCRs made significantly more large clusters of similar CDR3s. High-frequency TCRs, those above 1 in 1000, stayed the same after DPC sensitization. Donors in the study had alopecia, meaning their immune response may differ from healthy people's.

A single record per CDR3 protein comes from TCRdb applying MiXCR to the RACE reads. Among around 300,000 distinct CDR3 sequences listed, about 5% were seen once. Sample time point: pre-sensitization, week 0. Treatment in this sample: therapeutic diphenylcyclopropenone sensitization with weekly scalp DPC. The CDR3 is 15 residues long. The V gene end was trimmed by 2 bases and the J gene end by 2 bases; junction bases not matched to a gene: 6. From germline, CDR1 is MDHEN and CDR2 SYDVKM. Concerning this clonotype: The antigen remains unidentified.

Sequences were derived from whole blood, sampled in connection with sensitization to the hapten diphenylcyclopropenone (DPC). This sequence was found in a woman aged 18 to 35 with alopecia areata. Some clones in this sample may be carry-over from other donors' samples. The gene calls are TRBV28 and TRBJ2-7; 7 nucleotides match TRBD1. CDR3 sequence: CASSLPDRVPYEQYF. The CDR3 region has the DNA TGTGCCAGCAGTTTACCCGACAGGGTCCCCTACGAGCAGTACTTC.